The 4 T cell receptor beta chains below come from one sample, sequenced in a study of T cell responses to AZD1222 COVID-19 vaccine. Here immunoSEQ multiplex PCR was the method, and the copy in TCRdb shows in-frame clones only, minus some. Of roughly 49,000 clones detected, roughly 80% appear once; the ten largest clones hold around 7%. Sequencing was performed on peripheral blood, taken on day 0 of AZD1222 vaccination. The receptor set was obtained from an adult in good health.

The count of this clone is one. The V call is TRBV2, the J call TRBJ2-3, with D uncertain. With 7 bases removed from V and 2 bases from J, the gap between germline ends came to 7 bases. Germline CDR1 SNHLY, CDR2 FYNNEI. This CDR3 contains 12 residues. The CDR3 region is CASKPDTDTQYF. CDR3 bases: TGTGCCAGCAAGCCGGACACAGATACGCAGTATTTT.

This chain joins TRBV15 and TRBJ1-4, with D perhaps TRBD1 (6 bases). The V end lost 3 bases, the J end lost 8 bases, and 16 bases lay between the germline ends. This CDR3 has 15 amino acids. The V gene's germline CDR1 is LNHNV and CDR2 YYDKDF (reference sequence). This CDR3 reads CATSRIQGVGEKLFF. CDR3 DNA sequence: TGTGCCACCAGCAGGATACAGGGTGTAGGGGAAAAACTGTTTTTT.

This chain links TRBV3-1 (or the pseudogene TRBV3-2) with TRBJ1-5; D is unclear. This CDR3 spans 13 amino acids. V dropped 5 bases and J dropped 7 bases, with 12 bases sitting between them. Germline V gene lookup returns CDR1 LGHDT and CDR2 YNNKEL (reference sequence). For the CDR3, the DNA is TGTGCCAGCAGCGGCGGCTTGGGACAGCCCCAGCATTTT. Its translation: CASSGGLGQPQHF.

V usage is TRBV4-2 and J usage is TRBJ2-5; D possibly corresponds to TRBD1 (5 bases). Trimming pared 1 base from V and 4 bases from J, leaving 10 bases between. The CDR3 contains 14 residues. The germline gives CDR1 LGHNA, CDR2 YNFKEQ. DNA of the CDR3: TGTGCCAGCAGCCAAGTTGACAGAGGAGAGACCCAGTACTTC. Protein product: CASSQVDRGETQYF.